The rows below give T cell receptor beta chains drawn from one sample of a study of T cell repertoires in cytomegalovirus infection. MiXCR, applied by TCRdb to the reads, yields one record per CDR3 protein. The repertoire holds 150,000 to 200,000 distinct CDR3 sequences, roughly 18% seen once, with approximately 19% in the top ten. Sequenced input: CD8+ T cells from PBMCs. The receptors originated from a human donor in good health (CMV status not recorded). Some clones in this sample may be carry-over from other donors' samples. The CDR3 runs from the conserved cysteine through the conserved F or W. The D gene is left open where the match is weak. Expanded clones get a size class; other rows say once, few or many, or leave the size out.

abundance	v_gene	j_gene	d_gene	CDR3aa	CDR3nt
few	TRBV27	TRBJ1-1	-	CASTPNGGTNTEAFF	TGTGCCAGCACCCCAAACGGGGGGACGAACACTGAAGCTTTCTTT
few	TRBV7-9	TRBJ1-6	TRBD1	CASSPDRGGSPLHF	TGTGCCAGCAGTCCGGACAGGGGTGGGTCACCCCTCCACTTT
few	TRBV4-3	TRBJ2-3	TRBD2	CASSQERTSGGGTQYF	TGCGCCAGCAGCCAAGAAAGAACTAGCGGGGGAGGTACGCAGTATTTT
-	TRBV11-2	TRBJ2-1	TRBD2	CASSHWTSGANEQFF	TGTGCCAGCAGCCACTGGACTAGCGGGGCCAATGAGCAGTTCTTC
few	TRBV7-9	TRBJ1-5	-	CASSPDGRNQPQHF	TGTGCCAGCAGCCCGGACGGGAGGAATCAGCCCCAGCATTTT
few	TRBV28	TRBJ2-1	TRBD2	CASSPGELAGGPSFYNEQFF	TGTGCCAGCAGCCCCGGGGAACTAGCGGGAGGCCCCAGTTTCTACAATGAGCAGTTCTTC
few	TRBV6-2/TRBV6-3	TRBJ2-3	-	CASSYGGNVADTQYF	TGTGCCAGCAGTTACGGAGGGAATGTAGCAGATACGCAGTATTTT
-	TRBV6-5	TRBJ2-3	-	CASSYRELTDTQYF	TGTGCCAGCAGTTACAGAGAGCTCACAGATACGCAGTATTTT
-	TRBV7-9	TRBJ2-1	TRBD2	CASSYSSGGAYNEQFF	TGTGCCAGCAGCTATAGCAGCGGGGGCGCCTACAATGAGCAGTTCTTC
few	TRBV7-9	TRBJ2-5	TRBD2	CASSRTSGSVETQYF	TGTGCCAGCAGCCGCACTAGCGGGAGCGTGGAGACCCAGTACTTC
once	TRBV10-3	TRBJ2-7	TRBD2	CAIGVTSGLSYEQYF	TGTGCCATCGGAGTGACTAGCGGACTCTCCTACGAGCAGTACTTC
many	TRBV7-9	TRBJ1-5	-	CASSSGGQPQHF	TGTGCCAGCAGCTCTGGGGGTCAGCCCCAGCATTTT
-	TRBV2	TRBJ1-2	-	CASSEARPLGGYTF	TGTGCCAGCAGTGAAGCGCGGCCCCTCGGGGGCTACACCTTC
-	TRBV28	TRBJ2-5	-	CATSPMYGREETQYF	TGTGCCACCTCACCAATGTACGGCCGGGAAGAGACCCAGTACTTC
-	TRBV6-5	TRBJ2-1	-	CASSYYSSVYEQFF	TGTGCCAGCAGTTATTACTCTAGCGTCTATGAGCAGTTCTTC
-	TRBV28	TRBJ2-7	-	CASRDPRALSYEQYF	TGTGCCAGCAGAGACCCAAGGGCCCTCTCCTACGAGCAGTACTTC
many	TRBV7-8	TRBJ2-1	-	CASSLVRGLNNEQFF	TGTGCCAGCAGCTTAGTCAGGGGACTTAACAATGAGCAGTTCTTC
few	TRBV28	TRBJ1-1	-	CASIPYFGNTEAFF	TGTGCCAGCATTCCTTATTTTGGGAACACTGAAGCTTTCTTT
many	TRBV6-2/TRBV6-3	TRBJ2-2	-	CASTPVPSKGELFF	TGTGCCAGCACTCCGGTCCCATCGAAAGGGGAGCTGTTTTTT
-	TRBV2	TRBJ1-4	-	CASSAGLGVFF	TGTGCCAGCAGCGCAGGTCTTGGGGTGTTTTTT
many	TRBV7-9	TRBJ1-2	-	CASSLSSLSNYGYTF	TGTGCCAGCAGCTTATCGTCTCTGTCTAACTATGGCTACACCTTC
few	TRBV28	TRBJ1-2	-	CASRSRQSYGYTF	TGTGCCAGCAGGTCCAGACAGAGCTATGGCTACACCTTC
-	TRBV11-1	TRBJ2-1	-	CASSPSGWYNEQFF	TGTGCCAGCAGTCCCAGCGGGTGGTACAATGAGCAGTTCTTC
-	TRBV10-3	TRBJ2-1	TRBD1	CAISESTGTYNEQFF	TGTGCCATCAGTGAGTCGACAGGGACCTACAATGAGCAGTTCTTC
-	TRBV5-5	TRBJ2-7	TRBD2	CASSLRREVLEQYF	TGTGCCAGCAGCTTGCGGCGGGAGGTCCTCGAGCAGTACTTC
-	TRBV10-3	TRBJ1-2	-	CAIIINYGYTF	TGTGCCATCATCATTAACTATGGCTACACCTTC
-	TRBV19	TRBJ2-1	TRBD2	CASSSGGPQFF	TGTGCCAGTAGTAGCGGGGGGCCTCAGTTCTTC
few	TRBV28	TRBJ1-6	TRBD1	CASSFRDSRRSPLHF	TGTGCCAGCAGTTTCCGGGACAGTCGTAGGTCACCCCTCCACTTT
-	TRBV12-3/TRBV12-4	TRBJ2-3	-	CASSPPVASEYTDTQYF	TGTGCCAGCAGTCCTCCGGTGGCTAGCGAATACACAGATACGCAGTATTTT
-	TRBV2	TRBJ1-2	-	CASSALPGKFDYGYTF	TGTGCCAGCAGTGCTTTGCCAGGGAAGTTTGACTATGGCTACACCTTC
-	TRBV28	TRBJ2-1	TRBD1	CASRIQGSLREQFF	TGTGCCAGCAGGATACAGGGGTCCCTCCGCGAGCAGTTCTTC
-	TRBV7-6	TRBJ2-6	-	CASSPRGDFFSGANVLTF	TGTGCCAGCAGCCCAAGAGGGGATTTTTTCTCTGGGGCCAACGTCCTGACTTTC
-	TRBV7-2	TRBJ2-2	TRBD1	CASSITRDRVATGELFF	TGTGCCAGCAGCATCACCCGGGACAGGGTGGCCACCGGGGAGCTGTTTTTT
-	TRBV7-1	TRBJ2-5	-	CATDGEGGRETQYF	TGTGCCACCGATGGAGAAGGGGGAAGAGAGACCCAGTACTTC